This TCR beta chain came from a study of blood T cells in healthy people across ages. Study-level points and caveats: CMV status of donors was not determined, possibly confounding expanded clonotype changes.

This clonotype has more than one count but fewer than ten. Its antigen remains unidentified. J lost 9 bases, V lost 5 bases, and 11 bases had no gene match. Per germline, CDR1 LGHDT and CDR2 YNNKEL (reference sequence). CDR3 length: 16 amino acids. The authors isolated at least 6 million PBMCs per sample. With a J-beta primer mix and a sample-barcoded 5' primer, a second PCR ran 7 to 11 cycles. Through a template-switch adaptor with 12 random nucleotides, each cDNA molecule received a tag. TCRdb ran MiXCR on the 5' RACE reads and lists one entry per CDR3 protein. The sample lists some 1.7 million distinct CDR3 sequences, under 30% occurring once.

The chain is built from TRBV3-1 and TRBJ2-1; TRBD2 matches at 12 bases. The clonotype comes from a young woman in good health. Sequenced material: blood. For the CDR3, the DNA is TGTGCCAGCAGCGGTAGTACTAGCGGGGGGATGGGTGAGCAGTTCTTC. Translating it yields CASSGSTSGGMGEQFF.